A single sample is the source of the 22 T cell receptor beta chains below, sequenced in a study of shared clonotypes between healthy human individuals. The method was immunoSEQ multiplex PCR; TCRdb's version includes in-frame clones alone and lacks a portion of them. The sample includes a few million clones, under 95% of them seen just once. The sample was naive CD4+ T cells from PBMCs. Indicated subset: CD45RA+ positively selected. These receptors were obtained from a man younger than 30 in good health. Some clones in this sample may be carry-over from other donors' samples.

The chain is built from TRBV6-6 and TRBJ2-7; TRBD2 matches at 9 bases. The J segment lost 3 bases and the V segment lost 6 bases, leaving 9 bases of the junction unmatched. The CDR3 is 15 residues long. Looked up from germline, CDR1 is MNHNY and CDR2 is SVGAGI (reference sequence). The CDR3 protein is CASSPAGGGRYEQYF. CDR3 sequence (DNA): TGTGCCAGCAGCCCGGCGGGGGGGGGCCGCTACGAGCAGTACTTC.

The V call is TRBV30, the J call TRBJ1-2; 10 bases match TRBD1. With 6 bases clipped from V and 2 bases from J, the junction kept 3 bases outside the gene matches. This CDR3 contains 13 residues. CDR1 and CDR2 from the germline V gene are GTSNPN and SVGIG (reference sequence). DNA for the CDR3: TGTGCCTGTGGGACAGGGGACAACTATGGCTACACCTTC. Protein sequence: CACGTGDNYGYTF.

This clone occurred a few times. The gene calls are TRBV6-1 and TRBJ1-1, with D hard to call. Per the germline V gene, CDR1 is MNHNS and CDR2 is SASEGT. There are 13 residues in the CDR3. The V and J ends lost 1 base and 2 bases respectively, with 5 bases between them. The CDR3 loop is CASSEEANTEAFF. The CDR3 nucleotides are TGTGCCAGCAGTGAAGAGGCCAACACTGAAGCTTTCTTT.

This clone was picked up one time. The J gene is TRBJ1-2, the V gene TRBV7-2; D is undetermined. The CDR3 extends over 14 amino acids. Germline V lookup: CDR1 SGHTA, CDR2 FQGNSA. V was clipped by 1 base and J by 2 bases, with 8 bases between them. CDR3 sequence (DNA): TGTGCCAGCAGCTTAGTTGCAGACAACTATGGCTACACCTTC. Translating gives CASSLVADNYGYTF.

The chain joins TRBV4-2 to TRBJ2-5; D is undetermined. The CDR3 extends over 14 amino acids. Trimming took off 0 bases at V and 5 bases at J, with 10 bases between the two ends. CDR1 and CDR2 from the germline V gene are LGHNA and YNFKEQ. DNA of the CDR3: TGTGCCAGCAGCCAAGACGGAGCGACTGAGACCCAGTACTTC. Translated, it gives CASSQDGATETQYF.

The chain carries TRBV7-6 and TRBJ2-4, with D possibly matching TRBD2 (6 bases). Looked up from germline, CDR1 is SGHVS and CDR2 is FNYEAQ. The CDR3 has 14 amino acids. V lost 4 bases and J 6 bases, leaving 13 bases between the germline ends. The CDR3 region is CASSSDRRGNIQYF. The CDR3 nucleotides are TGTGCCAGCAGCTCGGACCGGAGGGGAAACATTCAGTACTTC.

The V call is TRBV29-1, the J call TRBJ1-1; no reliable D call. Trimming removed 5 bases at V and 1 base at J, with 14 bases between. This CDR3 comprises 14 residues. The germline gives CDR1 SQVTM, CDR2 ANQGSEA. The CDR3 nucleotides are TGCAGCGTTAAACACCTGGACGGGAACACTGAAGCTTTCTTT. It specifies CSVKHLDGNTEAFF.

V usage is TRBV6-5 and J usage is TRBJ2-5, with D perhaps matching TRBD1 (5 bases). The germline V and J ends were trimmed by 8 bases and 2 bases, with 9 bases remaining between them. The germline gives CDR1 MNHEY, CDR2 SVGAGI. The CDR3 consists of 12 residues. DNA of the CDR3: TGTGCCAGCGGGGCAGTACAAGAGACCCAGTACTTC. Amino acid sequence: CASGAVQETQYF.

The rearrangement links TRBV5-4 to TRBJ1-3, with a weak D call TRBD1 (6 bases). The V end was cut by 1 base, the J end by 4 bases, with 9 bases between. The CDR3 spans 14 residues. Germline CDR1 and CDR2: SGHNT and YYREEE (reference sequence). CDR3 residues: CASSLWGTGNTIYF. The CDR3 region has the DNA TGTGCCAGCAGCTTGTGGGGGACAGGAAACACCATATATTTT.

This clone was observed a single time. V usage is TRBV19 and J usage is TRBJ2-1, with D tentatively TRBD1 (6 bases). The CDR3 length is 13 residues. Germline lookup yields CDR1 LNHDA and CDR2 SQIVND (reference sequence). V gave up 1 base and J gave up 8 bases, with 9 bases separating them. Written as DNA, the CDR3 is TGTGCCAGTAGTATAGGGGGGCGTTATGAGCAGTTCTTC. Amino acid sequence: CASSIGGRYEQFF.

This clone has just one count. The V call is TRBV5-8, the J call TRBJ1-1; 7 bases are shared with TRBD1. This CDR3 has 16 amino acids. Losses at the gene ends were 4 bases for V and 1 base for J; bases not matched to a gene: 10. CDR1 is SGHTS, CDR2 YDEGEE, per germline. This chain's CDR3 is CASSRQGVQGNTEAFF. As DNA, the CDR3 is TGTGCCAGCAGCCGACAGGGTGTTCAGGGGAACACTGAAGCTTTCTTT.

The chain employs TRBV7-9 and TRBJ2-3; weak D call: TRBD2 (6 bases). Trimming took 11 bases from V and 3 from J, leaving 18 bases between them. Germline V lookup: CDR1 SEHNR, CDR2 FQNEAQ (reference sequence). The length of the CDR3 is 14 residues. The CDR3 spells CAGAWTRGTDTQYF. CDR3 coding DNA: TGTGCCGGCGCTTGGACCCGGGGGACAGATACGCAGTATTTT.

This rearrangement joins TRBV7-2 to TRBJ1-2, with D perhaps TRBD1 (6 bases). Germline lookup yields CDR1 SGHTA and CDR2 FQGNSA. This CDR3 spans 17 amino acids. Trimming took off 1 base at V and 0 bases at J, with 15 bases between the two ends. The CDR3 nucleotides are TGTGCCAGCAGCTTAGAAGGGGGAGTGACAGCTAACTATGGCTACACCTTC. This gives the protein CASSLEGGVTANYGYTF.

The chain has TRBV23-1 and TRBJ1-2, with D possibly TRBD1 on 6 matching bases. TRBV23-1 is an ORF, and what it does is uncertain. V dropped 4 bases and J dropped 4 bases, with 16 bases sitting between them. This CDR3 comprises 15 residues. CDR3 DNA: TGCGCCAGCAGTCGGAGGACAGCGGGTGCCTATGGCTACACCTTC. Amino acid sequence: CASSRRTAGAYGYTF.

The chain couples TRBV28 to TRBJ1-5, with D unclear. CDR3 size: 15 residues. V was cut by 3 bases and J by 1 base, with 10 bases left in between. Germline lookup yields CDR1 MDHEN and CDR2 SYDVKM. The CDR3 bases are TGTGCCAGCAGTTTGGCCCAGACAAGCAATCAGCCCCAGCATTTT. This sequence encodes CASSLAQTSNQPQHF.

Here the CDR3 DNA reads TGTGCCAGCAGCTTAGGATCAGCGGGAGGATCCTACAATGAGCAGTTCTTC. Its translation is CASSLGSAGGSYNEQFF. V is TRBV7-2 and J is TRBJ2-1; TRBD2 agrees at 9 bases. The CDR3 runs to 17 residues. V lost 1 base, J lost 1 base, and 5 bases stayed unmatched. Germline CDR1 reads SGHTA; CDR2 reads FQGNSA.

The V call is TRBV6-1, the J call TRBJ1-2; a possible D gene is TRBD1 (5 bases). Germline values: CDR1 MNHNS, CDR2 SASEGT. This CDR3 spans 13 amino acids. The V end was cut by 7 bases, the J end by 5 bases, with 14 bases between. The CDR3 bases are TGTGCCAGCAAGCAGGGCGGAAGTTATGGCTACACCTTC. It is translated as CASKQGGSYGYTF.

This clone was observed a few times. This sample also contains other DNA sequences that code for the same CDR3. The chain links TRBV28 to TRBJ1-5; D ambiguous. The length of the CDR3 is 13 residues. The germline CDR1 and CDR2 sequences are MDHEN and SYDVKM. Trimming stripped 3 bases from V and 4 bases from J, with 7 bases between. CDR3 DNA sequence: TGTGCCAGCAGTTTGGATGGGAATCAGCCCCAGCATTTT. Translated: CASSLDGNQPQHF.

The CDR3 DNA reads TGTGCCAGCAGCTTAGGTCTAGCTTCGATTATCGGGGAGACCCAGTACTTC. Protein product: CASSLGLASIIGETQYF. The chain combines TRBV11-2 with TRBJ2-5; D is perhaps TRBD2 (5 bases). This CDR3 is 17 amino acids long. Trimming pared 1 base from V and 5 bases from J, leaving 20 bases between. CDR1 and CDR2 from the germline V gene are SGHAT and FQNNGV.

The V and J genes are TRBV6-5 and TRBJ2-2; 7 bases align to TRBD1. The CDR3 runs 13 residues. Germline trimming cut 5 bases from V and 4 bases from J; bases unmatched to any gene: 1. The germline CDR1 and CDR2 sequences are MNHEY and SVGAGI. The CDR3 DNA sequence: TGTGCCAGCAGTGGGACAGCCACCGGGGAGCTGTTTTTT. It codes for CASSGTATGELFF.

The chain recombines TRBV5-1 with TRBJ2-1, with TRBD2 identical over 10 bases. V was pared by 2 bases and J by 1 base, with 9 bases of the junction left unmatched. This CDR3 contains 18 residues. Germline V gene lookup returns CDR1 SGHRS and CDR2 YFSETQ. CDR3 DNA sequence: TGCGCCAGCAGCTTCGGGCTAGCGGGAGTCGGGTCCTACAATGAGCAGTTCTTC. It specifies CASSFGLAGVGSYNEQFF.

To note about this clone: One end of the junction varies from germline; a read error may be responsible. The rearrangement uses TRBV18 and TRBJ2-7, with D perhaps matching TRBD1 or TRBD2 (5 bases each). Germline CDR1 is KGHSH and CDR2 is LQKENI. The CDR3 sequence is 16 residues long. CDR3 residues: CTSSSTGAPGAYEQYF. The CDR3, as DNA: TGTACCAGCTCATCAACCGGGGCCCCCGGCGCCTACGAGCAGTACTTC.